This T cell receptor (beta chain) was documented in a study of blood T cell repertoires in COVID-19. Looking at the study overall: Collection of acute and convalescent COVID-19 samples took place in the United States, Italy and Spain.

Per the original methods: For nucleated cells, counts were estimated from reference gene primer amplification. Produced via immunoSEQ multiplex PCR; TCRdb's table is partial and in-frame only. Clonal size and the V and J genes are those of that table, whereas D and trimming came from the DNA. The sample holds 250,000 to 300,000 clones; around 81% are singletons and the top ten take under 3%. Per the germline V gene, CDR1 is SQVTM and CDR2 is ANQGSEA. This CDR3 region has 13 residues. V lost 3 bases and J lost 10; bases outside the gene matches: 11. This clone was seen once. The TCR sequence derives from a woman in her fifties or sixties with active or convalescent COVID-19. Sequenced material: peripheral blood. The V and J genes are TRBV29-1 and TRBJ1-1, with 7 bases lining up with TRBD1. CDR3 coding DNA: TGCAGCGTTGATGCCGGGACAGCTGTCGGAGCTTTCTTT. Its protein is CSVDAGTAVGAFF. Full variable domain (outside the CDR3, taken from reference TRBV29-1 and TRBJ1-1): SAVISQKPSRDICQRGTSLTIQCQVDSQVTMMFWYRQQPGQSLTLIATANQGSEATYESGFVIDKFPISRPNLTFSTLTVSNMSPEDSSIYLCSVDAGTAVGAFFGQGTRLTVV.